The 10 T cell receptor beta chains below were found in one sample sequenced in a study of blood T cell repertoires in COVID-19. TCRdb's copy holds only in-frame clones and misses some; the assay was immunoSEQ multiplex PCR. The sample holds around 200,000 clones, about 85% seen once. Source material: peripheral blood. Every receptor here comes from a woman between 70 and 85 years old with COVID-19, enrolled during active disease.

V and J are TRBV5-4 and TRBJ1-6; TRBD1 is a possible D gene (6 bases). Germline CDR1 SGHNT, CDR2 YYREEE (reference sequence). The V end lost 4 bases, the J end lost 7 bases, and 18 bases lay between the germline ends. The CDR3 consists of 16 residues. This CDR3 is CASSPDRTGQNSPLHF. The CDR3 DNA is TGTGCCAGCAGCCCTGACAGGACGGGACAAAATTCACCCCTCCACTTT.

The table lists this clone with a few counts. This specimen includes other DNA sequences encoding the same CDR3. CDR3 sequence reads: CASSPSQEKLFF. CDR3 nucleotides: TGTGCCAGCTCACCATCTCAGGAAAAACTGTTTTTT. V usage is TRBV18 and J usage is TRBJ1-4; D is ambiguous. The V gene lost 2 bases and the J gene lost 8 bases, with 6 bases spanning the gap. Germline V gene data show CDR1 as KGHSH and CDR2 as LQKENI. The CDR3 runs to 12 residues.

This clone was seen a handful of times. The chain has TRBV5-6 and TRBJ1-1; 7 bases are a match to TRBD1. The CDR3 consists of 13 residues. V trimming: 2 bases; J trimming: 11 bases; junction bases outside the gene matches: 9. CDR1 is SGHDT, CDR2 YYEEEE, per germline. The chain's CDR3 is CASSFRTGIYAFF. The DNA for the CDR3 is TGTGCCAGCAGCTTTCGGACAGGAATTTACGCTTTCTTT. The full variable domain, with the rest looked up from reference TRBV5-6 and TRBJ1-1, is DAGVTQSPTHLIKTRGQQVTLRCSPKSGHDTVSWYQQALGQGPQFIFQYYEEEERQRGNFPDRFSGHQFPNYSSELNVNALLLGDSALYLCASSFRTGIYAFFGQGTRLTVV.

The CDR3 reads CASNVHISGYTF. Written as DNA, the CDR3 is TGTGCCAGCAATGTTCACATCTCGGGCTACACCTTC. V and J are TRBV2 and TRBJ1-2; D unresolved. From germline, CDR1 is SNHLY and CDR2 FYNNEI. The CDR3 spans 12 residues. V was pared by 7 bases and J by 8 bases, with 14 bases between.

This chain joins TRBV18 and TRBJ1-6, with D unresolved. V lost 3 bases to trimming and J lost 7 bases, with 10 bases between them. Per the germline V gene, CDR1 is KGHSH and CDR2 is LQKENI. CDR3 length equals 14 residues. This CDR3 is CASSPRGENSPLHF. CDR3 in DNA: TGTGCCAGCTCACCCCGGGGTGAAAATTCACCCCTCCACTTT.

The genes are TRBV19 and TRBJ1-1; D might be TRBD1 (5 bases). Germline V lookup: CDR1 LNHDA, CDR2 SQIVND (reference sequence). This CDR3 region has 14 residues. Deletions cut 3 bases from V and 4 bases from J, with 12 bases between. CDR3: CASSIQGQITEAFF. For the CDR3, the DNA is TGTGCCAGTAGTATTCAGGGTCAGATCACTGAAGCTTTCTTT. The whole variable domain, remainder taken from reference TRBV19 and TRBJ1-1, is DGGITQSPKYLFRKEGQNVTLSCEQNLNHDAMYWYRQDPGQGLRLIYYSQIVNDFQKGDIAEGYSVSREKKESFPLTVTSAQKNPTAFYLCASSIQGQITEAFFGQGTRLTVV.

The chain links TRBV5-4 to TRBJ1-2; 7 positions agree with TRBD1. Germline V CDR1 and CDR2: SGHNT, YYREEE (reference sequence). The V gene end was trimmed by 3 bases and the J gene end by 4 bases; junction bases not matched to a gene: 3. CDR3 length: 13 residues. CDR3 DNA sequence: TGTGCCAGCAGCTACAGGGGACGCTATGGCTACACCTTC. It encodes CASSYRGRYGYTF. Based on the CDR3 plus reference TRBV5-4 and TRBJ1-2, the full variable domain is ETGVTQSPTHLIKTRGQQVTLRCSSQSGHNTVSWYQQALGQGPQFIFQYYREEENGRGNFPPRFSGLQFPNYSSELNVNALELDDSALYLCASSYRGRYGYTFGSGTRLTVV.

This CDR3 reads CASSPGDRGSGANVLTF. DNA of the CDR3: TGCGCCAGCAGCCCAGGGGACAGGGGCTCTGGGGCCAACGTCCTGACTTTC. The chain uses TRBV5-1 and TRBJ2-6, with 10 bases identical to TRBD1. V was clipped by 4 bases and J by 0 bases; unmatched bases: 4. This CDR3 has 17 amino acids. Germline-derived CDR1 and CDR2 are SGHRS and YFSETQ.

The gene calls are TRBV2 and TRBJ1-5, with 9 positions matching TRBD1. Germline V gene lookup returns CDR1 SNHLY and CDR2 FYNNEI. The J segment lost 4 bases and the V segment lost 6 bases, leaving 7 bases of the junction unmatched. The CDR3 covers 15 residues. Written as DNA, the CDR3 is TGTGCCAGCAGCGGACAGGGGTACCTAAATCAGCCCCAGCATTTT. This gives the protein CASSGQGYLNQPQHF.

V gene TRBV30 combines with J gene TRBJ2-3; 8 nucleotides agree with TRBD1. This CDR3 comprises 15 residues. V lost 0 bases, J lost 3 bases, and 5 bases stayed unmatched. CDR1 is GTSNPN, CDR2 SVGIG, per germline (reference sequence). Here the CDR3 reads CAWSVDRGGTDTQYF. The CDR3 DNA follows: TGTGCCTGGAGTGTCGACAGGGGAGGAACAGATACGCAGTATTTT. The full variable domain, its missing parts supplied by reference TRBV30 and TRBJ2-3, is SQTIHQWPATLVQPVGSPLSLECTVEGTSNPNLYWYRQAAGRGLQLLFYSVGIGQISSEVPQNLSASRPQDRQFILSSKKLLLSDSGFYLCAWSVDRGGTDTQYFGPGTRLTVL.